A selection of T cell receptor beta chains follows, all from one sample in a study of graft-versus-host responses after intestinal transplantation. Profiled with immunoSEQ multiplex PCR; TCRdb holds only in-frame clones, not every one. The top ten hold approximately 0.2% of the sample, which has tens of thousands of clones, 95% seen once. Their antigens remain unidentified. The sequencing here drew on unstimulated CD8+ T cells sorted from spleen or lymph node cells, taken before transplant. The receptors come from a human donor who was the organ donor for an intestinal transplant. The conserved cysteine and the conserved F or W are not part of the CDR3 here. Rows give clone size only sometimes, using once, few, many, or a class for an expanded clone.

CDR3aa | j_gene | v_gene | abundance
ASSLTLVQRATDTQY | TRBJ2-3 | TRBV7-9 | .
ASSLWAGAGGNTGELF | TRBJ2-2 | TRBV7-2 | .
ASSEGGGRHGYT | TRBJ1-2 | TRBV6-1 | .
ASSETEESDEKLF | TRBJ1-4 | TRBV2 | .
ASSQGNGYT | TRBJ1-2 | TRBV4-3 | .
ASSSGFPLKFNEKLF | TRBJ1-4 | TRBV4-2 | .
ASSWGTASNQPQH | TRBJ1-5 | TRBV19 | .
ASNLGPAYSYEQY | TRBJ2-7 | TRBV28 | .
ASSEEGGVGYNQPQH | TRBJ1-5 | TRBV2 | .
ASSVETQY | TRBJ2-5 | TRBV9 | .
SVEVDAGTEAF | TRBJ1-1 | TRBV29-1 | .
ASSLASRMYTEAF | TRBJ1-1 | TRBV28 | once
ASRAGGVQETQY | TRBJ2-5 | TRBV6-5 | once
ASSLGQGEGEKLF | TRBJ1-4 | TRBV7-2 | .
ASSPLSRADGYT | TRBJ1-2 | TRBV27 | .
ASRWDGSPLH | TRBJ1-6 | TRBV28 | .
ASSLAREDTDTQY | TRBJ2-3 | TRBV11-1 | .
ASSQGTGSPTEAF | TRBJ1-1 | TRBV4-3 | .
ASSSDSNTEAF | TRBJ1-1 | TRBV7-9 | .
ASSRDRFLNEQY | TRBJ2-7 | TRBV5-4 | .
SVPGDRLNTEAF | TRBJ1-1 | TRBV29-1 | .
ASSLDLGGEQY | TRBJ2-7 | TRBV5-4 | .
ASSPDWVSYNEQF | TRBJ2-1 | TRBV9 | .
ASSDHPLAGGQYNEQF | TRBJ2-1 | TRBV6-1 | .
ASSQDWSTVSSYEQY | TRBJ2-7 | TRBV4-3 | .
ASSPRGQLASYNEQF | TRBJ2-1 | TRBV27 | .
ASSLSSAVGQF | TRBJ2-1 | TRBV27 | .
ASSIDDVSSYEQY | TRBJ2-7 | TRBV19 | once
ASSQAVIGTGELF | TRBJ2-2 | TRBV4-3 | .
ASSLREEGQGGEKLF | TRBJ1-4 | TRBV7-9 | once
ASSEWGGVGNSPLH | TRBJ1-6 | TRBV6-1 | .
ASSQELALEFSGNTIY | TRBJ1-3 | TRBV4-3 | .
SAGTGEYNEQF | TRBJ2-1 | TRBV29-1 | .
ATSPAGTGVPEAF | TRBJ1-1 | TRBV15 | .
ASSLGQGTGKLF | TRBJ1-4 | TRBV5-6 | once
ASSLEPGQGARGDQPQH | TRBJ1-5 | TRBV11-2 | .
ASSLGATGELF | TRBJ2-2 | TRBV7-9 | .
ASSLAKGDRGNNEQF | TRBJ2-1 | TRBV5-1 | .
ASSIDPSTEAF | TRBJ1-1 | TRBV19 | .
ASSLVSVSSYNSPLH | TRBJ1-6 | TRBV7-9 | .
ASSSGQNMGGYT | TRBJ1-2 | TRBV11-3 | .
ASGESLTAFYEQY | TRBJ2-7 | TRBV6-1 | once
ASSPGQGTEAF | TRBJ1-1 | TRBV18 | .
ASSPRRQGAPDTQY | TRBJ2-3 | TRBV4-1 | .
ASSVTPSYEQY | TRBJ2-7 | TRBV9 | .
ASSANDRVNTEAF | TRBJ1-1 | TRBV9 | .
ASGHLPDRQF | TRBJ2-1 | TRBV12-5 | .
ASSSRQSGGYNEKLF | TRBJ1-4 | TRBV7-9 | .
ASRTGGTDTQY | TRBJ2-3 | TRBV6-6 | .
SVELSLAGQGIVLMADTQY | TRBJ2-3 | TRBV29-1 | .
ASVLMGDPEQY | TRBJ2-7 | TRBV13 | once
SEVDRGNNEQF | TRBJ2-1 | TRBV29-1 | .
ASSLAETVMPGYT | TRBJ1-2 | TRBV7-9 | .
ASTVSGTEAF | TRBJ1-1 | TRBV11-3 | once
ASSREDRFEAF | TRBJ1-1 | TRBV4-2 | once
ASSHLEDMNTEAF | TRBJ1-1 | TRBV14 | .
AISESAGVGTEAF | TRBJ1-1 | TRBV10-3 | .